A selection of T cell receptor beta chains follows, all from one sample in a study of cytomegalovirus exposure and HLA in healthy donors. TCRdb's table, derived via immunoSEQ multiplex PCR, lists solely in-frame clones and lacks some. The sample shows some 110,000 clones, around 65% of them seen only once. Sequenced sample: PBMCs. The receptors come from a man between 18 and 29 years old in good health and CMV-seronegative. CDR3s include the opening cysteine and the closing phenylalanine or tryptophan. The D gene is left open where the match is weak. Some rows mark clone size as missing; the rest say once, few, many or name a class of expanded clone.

TGTGCCAGCAGCTTAGCGTGGGGAGGGAAGGGCTCTGGGGCCAACGTCCTGACTTTC	CASSLAWGGKGSGANVLTF	TRBJ2-6	NA	TRBD2	TRBV7-9
TGTGCCAGCAGGGCCAGCGGGGGGCGTAACTATGGCTACACCTTC	CASRASGGRNYGYTF	TRBJ1-2	few	NA	TRBV28
TGTGCCAGCAGCGCCCGGGGACTAGCGGAGTACAATGAGCAGTTCTTC	CASSARGLAEYNEQFF	TRBJ2-1	NA	TRBD2	TRBV9
TGTGCCATCAGTGACCCTGGACGGGGTAGCAATCAGCCCCAGCATTTT	CAISDPGRGSNQPQHF	TRBJ1-5	NA	NA	TRBV10-3
TGTGCCAGCAGGCCATCCCACTTCCAGCCCCAGCATTTT	CASRPSHFQPQHF	TRBJ1-5	NA	NA	TRBV2
TGTGCCAGTAGTAGGAGCTGGGACTCACTTTACGAGCAGTACTTC	CASSRSWDSLYEQYF	TRBJ2-7	few	NA	TRBV19
TGTGCCAGCATAACGGGGAGCTCCTACAATGAGCAGTTCTTC	CASITGSSYNEQFF	TRBJ2-1	NA	NA	TRBV6-6
TGCGCCAGCAGCCAGGCCGTGGGGGGGCCGGGGGAGACCCAGTACTTC	CASSQAVGGPGETQYF	TRBJ2-5	NA	NA	TRBV5-1
TGTGCCAGCAGCTTAAGACTTTTTAACTATGGCTACACCTTC	CASSLRLFNYGYTF	TRBJ1-2	NA	NA	TRBV7-2
TGTGCCAGCAGCCCGGGACAGGGGACGAATCAGCCCCAGCATTTT	CASSPGQGTNQPQHF	TRBJ1-5	NA	TRBD1	TRBV5-4
TGTGCCAGCAGCTCATACAGGGGACCCCCCCTCAACTATGGCTACACCTTC	CASSSYRGPPLNYGYTF	TRBJ1-2	NA	TRBD1	TRBV7-2
TGTGCCGCCCAGGGATCCCTCTCCTACGAGCAGTACTTC	CAAQGSLSYEQYF	TRBJ2-7	NA	NA	TRBV30
TGCGCCAGCAGCCAAGAATCGAGCGGGGATTCACCCCTCCACTTT	CASSQESSGDSPLHF	TRBJ1-6	NA	NA	TRBV4-1
TGCGCCAGCAGCTTGAACTTTCAGGGTGGGGAGACCCAGTACTTC	CASSLNFQGGETQYF	TRBJ2-5	NA	NA	TRBV5-1
TGTGCCAGCAGCTTGTCCACCTACGAGCAGTACTTC	CASSLSTYEQYF	TRBJ2-7	NA	NA	TRBV7-9
TGCGCCAGCAGCCAAGATCCAGCGGGACTAGTCCACCACGAGCAGTACTTC	CASSQDPAGLVHHEQYF	TRBJ2-7	few	TRBD2	TRBV4-3
TGTGCCTGGAAAAGGGGGCCCCGGTTGGTCGAGCAGTACTTC	CAWKRGPRLVEQYF	TRBJ2-7	few	TRBD1	TRBV30
TGTGCCAGCAGCTTCGGGAGGGCCTACGAGCAGTACTTC	CASSFGRAYEQYF	TRBJ2-7	NA	TRBD2	TRBV6-5
TGTGCCAGCAGTGTAGACAGGGCCCCCGGGGGCTACACCTTC	CASSVDRAPGGYTF	TRBJ1-2	few	TRBD1	TRBV2
TGTGCCAGCAGCCACAGGTGGAGTGGCACAGATACGCAGTATTTT	CASSHRWSGTDTQYF	TRBJ2-3	NA	NA	TRBV5-4
TGCGCCAGCAGCCGTACCTACGGGGGGGCTAGTTACGAGCAGTACTTC	CASSRTYGGASYEQYF	TRBJ2-7	NA	TRBD2	TRBV5-1
TGTGCCATCAGTGGACAGGGGGCGGCTGAAGCTTTCTTT	CAISGQGAAEAFF	TRBJ1-1	NA	TRBD1	TRBV10-3
TGTGCCAGCTCACCACCGGGGAGTAGGTATGAAAAACTGTTTTTT	CASSPPGSRYEKLFF	TRBJ1-4	NA	NA	TRBV18
TGTGCCAGCAGCTTAACTAGCGGGAGGTCAGCTCGCGAGCAGTACTTC	CASSLTSGRSAREQYF	TRBJ2-7	NA	TRBD2	TRBV7-2
TGTGCCAGCAGCTTAAACAAGGGGGGGGTCGGCAATCAGCCCCAGCATTTT	CASSLNKGGVGNQPQHF	TRBJ1-5	NA	NA	TRBV11-2
TGTGCCACCTCTTGGAACACTGAAGCTTTCTTT	CATSWNTEAFF	TRBJ1-1	NA	NA	TRBV6-5
TGTGCCGGCGGGACAGTCTCTGGAAACACCATATATTTT	CAGGTVSGNTIYF	TRBJ1-3	NA	TRBD1	TRBV6-1
TGCAGCGGCCGAGCGACAGGGAAAGAGACCCAGTACTTC	CSGRATGKETQYF	TRBJ2-5	few	TRBD1	TRBV29-1
TGTGCCAGCAGACGGGGGGCAGGGAATCAGCCCCAGCATTTT	CASRRGAGNQPQHF	TRBJ1-5	NA	NA	TRBV28
TGTGCCAGCAGCCCCGGGTCAATTAGCACAGATACGCAGTATTTT	CASSPGSISTDTQYF	TRBJ2-3	NA	NA	TRBV5-8
TGTGCCAGCACCCCCAACAGGGGCACCTACGAGCAGTACTTC	CASTPNRGTYEQYF	TRBJ2-7	NA	TRBD1	TRBV6-5
TGTGCCAGCAGCAGAGGACAGGGGGCTTCTGGGGCCAACGTCCTGACTTTC	CASSRGQGASGANVLTF	TRBJ2-6	few	TRBD1	TRBV13
TGTGCCAGCAGCGTAAAGGGAGGGGCAACCTACGAGCAGTACTTC	CASSVKGGATYEQYF	TRBJ2-7	NA	TRBD2	TRBV9
TGTGCCAGCAGCTTGGGGAGGCGGACTGAAGCTTTCTTT	CASSLGRRTEAFF	TRBJ1-1	NA	NA	TRBV5-6
TGTGCCAGCAGTTCACCCAGGGGATCCTACGAGCAGTACTTC	CASSSPRGSYEQYF	TRBJ2-7	NA	NA	TRBV5-6